The 18 T cell receptor beta chains presented below share a single source sample, sequenced in a study of blood T cell repertoires in COVID-19. Only in-frame clones appear in the TCRdb table, and some are missing; sequencing was by immunoSEQ multiplex PCR. Of 200,000 to 250,000 clones listed, roughly four fifths are singletons. The sample comprised peripheral blood. These receptors all come from a woman in her 40s with acute or convalescent COVID-19.

J is TRBJ2-7 and V is TRBV3-1 (or the pseudogene TRBV3-2), with a possible D match to TRBD1 (6 bases). The V end was cut by 4 bases, the J end by 1 base, with 14 bases between. This CDR3 region has 15 residues. Per the germline V gene, CDR1 is LGHDT and CDR2 is YNNKEL (reference sequence). CDR3 sequence (DNA): TGTGCCAGCAGCCCCTTCGACAGGAGTTCCTACGAGCAGTACTTC. Amino acid sequence: CASSPFDRSSYEQYF.

J is TRBJ1-3 and V is TRBV18, with 7 bases matching TRBD1. V dropped 3 bases and J dropped 0; count of bases not matched to a gene: 8. CDR3 length: 17 amino acids. Germline loops: CDR1 KGHSH, CDR2 LQKENI. CDR3 amino acids: CASSPEQGGLSGNTIYF. The CDR3 nucleotides read TGTGCCAGCTCACCGGAGCAGGGGGGACTCTCTGGAAACACCATATATTTT.

A few counts support this clone. The chain uses TRBV5-1 and TRBJ1-2; no clear D gene. Germline assignment: CDR1 SGHRS and CDR2 YFSETQ. CDR3 length equals 13 residues. The V and J ends lost 0 bases and 1 base respectively, with 4 bases between them. The CDR3: CASSLDSNYGYTF. The CDR3 coding sequence is TGCGCCAGCAGCTTGGACAGTAACTATGGCTACACCTTC. Drawing the rest from reference TRBV5-1 and TRBJ1-2, the complete variable domain is KAGVTQTPRYLIKTRGQQVTLSCSPISGHRSVSWYQQTPGQGLQFLFEYFSETQRNKGNFPGRFSGRQFSNSRSEMNVSTLELGDSALYLCASSLDSNYGYTFGSGTRLTVV.

The genes are TRBV19 and TRBJ1-2; no clear D gene. Germline V lookup: CDR1 LNHDA, CDR2 SQIVND (reference sequence). V shed 3 bases and J shed 0 bases, with 14 bases lying between them. This CDR3 has 16 residues. In nucleotides, the CDR3 is TGTGCCAGTAGTATGCTGAGGGCATCGGCTAACTATGGCTACACCTTC. It translates to CASSMLRASANYGYTF.

The V and J genes are TRBV7-6 and TRBJ2-1; 10 bases map to TRBD2. CDR3 length equals 16 residues. The V gene's germline CDR1 is SGHVS and CDR2 FNYEAQ. With 1 base clipped from V and 8 bases from J, the junction kept 8 bases outside the gene matches. The CDR3 sequence is CASSLVQREGGYEQFF. DNA of the CDR3: TGTGCCAGCAGCTTAGTCCAGCGGGAGGGTGGATATGAGCAGTTCTTC. Full variable domain (outside the CDR3, taken from reference TRBV7-6 and TRBJ2-1): GAGVSQSPRYKVTKRGQDVALRCDPISGHVSLYWYRQALGQGPEFLTYFNYEAQQDKSGLPNDRFSAERPEGSISTLTIQRTEQRDSAMYRCASSLVQREGGYEQFFGPGTRLTVL.

This clone came up a few times. In nucleotides, the CDR3 is TGTGCCAGTAGACAGTCGGGGTTGGGACTAGCGGGGAGCTACGAGCAGTACTTC. It translates to CASRQSGLGLAGSYEQYF. The genes are TRBV19 and TRBJ2-7, with 13 bases that match TRBD2. The length of the CDR3 is 18 residues. After removal of 6 bases from V and 3 bases from J, the junction contained 14 bases not matched to a gene. The V gene's germline CDR1 is LNHDA and CDR2 SQIVND (reference sequence). Full variable domain (missing parts from reference TRBV19 and TRBJ2-7): DGGITQSPKYLFRKEGQNVTLSCEQNLNHDAMYWYRQDPGQGLRLIYYSQIVNDFQKGDIAEGYSVSREKKESFPLTVTSAQKNPTAFYLCASRQSGLGLAGSYEQYFGPGTRLTVT.

This clone was seen only a few times. The chain is built from TRBV9 and TRBJ2-7, with D possibly matching TRBD2 (7 bases). CDR3 size: 15 residues. The germline V gene encodes CDR1 SGDLS and CDR2 YYNGEE. The germline V and J ends were trimmed by 0 bases and 4 bases, with 14 bases remaining between them. The CDR3, as DNA: TGTGCCAGCAGCGTAGGAGGGGGGGCAGGGTACGAGCAGTACTTC. It codes for CASSVGGGAGYEQYF.

This clone was recorded a few times. The V call is TRBV4-3, the J call TRBJ2-7; D may be TRBD2 (7 bases). This CDR3 is 14 amino acids long. V dropped 5 bases and J dropped 5 bases, with 16 bases sitting between them. Looked up from germline, CDR1 is LGHNA and CDR2 is YSLEER. The CDR3, as DNA: TGCGCCAGCAGCAAAACAGGGACTACGAACGAGCAGTACTTC. Protein sequence: CASSKTGTTNEQYF.

The chain combines TRBV6-6 with TRBJ1-2, with a weak D call TRBD1 (6 bases). CDR1 and CDR2 from the germline V gene are MNHNY and SVGAGI (reference sequence). CDR3 length: 13 residues. Trimming left V 5 bases short and J 4 bases short, with 11 bases between. Here the CDR3 reads CASSQQGSYGYTF. The DNA of the CDR3 is TGTGCCAGCAGTCAACAGGGTAGCTATGGCTACACCTTC.

The chain uses TRBV27 and TRBJ2-7, with TRBD2 identical over 7 bases. The CDR3 extends over 16 amino acids. Germline values: CDR1 MNHEY, CDR2 SMNVEV (reference sequence). With V trimmed by 7 bases and J by 5 bases, 17 bases remained unmatched. The CDR3 bases are TGTGCCAGCATTCCATTTGGCGGGAGCCCGGGGGACGAGCAGTACTTC. Translating gives CASIPFGGSPGDEQYF.

The chain links TRBV21-1 to TRBJ2-3; no DNA check was done on the table's D call, TRBD1. TRBV21-1 is flagged as a pseudogene. The CDR3 is 16 residues long. The CDR3 sequence is CASSKGRDKTTDTQYF. Here the CDR3 DNA reads TGTGCCAGCAGCAAAGGAAGGGACAAGACCACAGATACGCAGTATTTT.

The chain recombines TRBV19 with TRBJ2-1; D might be TRBD2 (6 bases). Germline lookup yields CDR1 LNHDA and CDR2 SQIVND (reference sequence). V was shortened by 2 bases and J by 6 bases, with 14 bases between the two germline ends. The CDR3 loop spans 15 amino acids. CDR3 sequence (DNA): TGTGCCAGTAGTATATTGACTAGTCTTAGCAATGAGCAGTTCTTC. Residues: CASSILTSLSNEQFF.

The chain carries TRBV7-9 and TRBJ2-7; 9 nucleotides align to TRBD1. J was trimmed by 3 bases and V by 3 bases; bases with no gene match: 6. CDR3 length: 15 amino acids. Germline V lookup: CDR1 SEHNR, CDR2 FQNEAQ (reference sequence). This CDR3 reads CASSFLLGQGYEQYF. The CDR3 DNA follows: TGTGCCAGCAGCTTCCTGTTGGGACAGGGCTACGAGCAGTACTTC.

The V call is TRBV11-2, the J call TRBJ2-6, with D perhaps matching TRBD1 (5 bases). Deletions cut 1 base from V and 0 bases from J, with 10 bases between. Germline CDR1 and CDR2: SGHAT and FQNNGV. The CDR3 loop spans 17 amino acids. This CDR3 is CASSLVPTASGANVLTF. The DNA of the CDR3 is TGTGCCAGCAGCTTAGTTCCGACAGCCTCTGGGGCCAACGTCCTGACTTTC.

This rearrangement joins TRBV6-5 to TRBJ2-3; no clear D. This CDR3 has 13 amino acids. From germline, CDR1 is MNHEY and CDR2 SVGAGI. The germline V and J ends were trimmed by 6 bases and 4 bases, with 11 bases remaining between them. The CDR3 coding sequence is TGTGCCAGCAGACCTCCTAGTGCAGATACGCAGTATTTT. Translation: CASRPPSADTQYF.

This clone was observed a handful of times. The chain is built from TRBV27 and TRBJ1-6; 11 bases fit TRBD1. Trimming removed 5 bases from V and 3 bases from J; junction bases left unmatched: 3. CDR3 length equals 16 residues. The germline V gene encodes CDR1 MNHEY and CDR2 SMNVEV (reference sequence). CDR3 in amino acids: CASSTGTGGYNSPLHF. The CDR3 region has the DNA TGTGCCAGCAGTACCGGGACAGGGGGCTATAATTCACCCCTCCACTTT.

V is TRBV2 and J is TRBJ2-7, with TRBD1 as a possible D gene (5 bases). Deletions cut 6 bases from V and 0 bases from J, with 6 bases between. The length of the CDR3 is 12 residues. Per the germline V gene, CDR1 is SNHLY and CDR2 is FYNNEI. Written as DNA, the CDR3 is TGTGCCAGCAGGGACACCTCCTACGAGCAGTACTTC. Residues: CASRDTSYEQYF.

The chain is built from TRBV24-1 and TRBJ2-3; 11 bases map to TRBD1. Germline CDR1 is KGHDR and CDR2 is SFDVKD. The CDR3 has 16 residues. V shed 4 bases, J shed 5 bases, and the junction held 7 bases outside the gene matches. This CDR3 is CATSDHGQGAGDTQYF. CDR3 in DNA: TGTGCCACCAGTGACCATGGACAGGGGGCAGGAGATACGCAGTATTTT.